Shown below are 13 T cell receptor beta chains from a single sample sequenced in a study of cytotoxic CD8 clonotypes in ibrutinib-treated CLL. Clones were sequenced by immunoSEQ multiplex PCR, and TCRdb holds only the in-frame ones, with some missing. The sample carries under 300,000 clones, around 69% recorded once. Sequencing used PBMCs, obtained at disease progression, from a patient treated with ibrutinib. The receptors originated from a human donor with chronic lymphocytic leukemia.

The rearrangement uses TRBV9 and TRBJ2-7; D may be TRBD2 (6 bases). The V gene lost 4 bases and the J gene lost 7 bases, with 15 bases spanning the gap. There are 13 residues in the CDR3. Germline V gene lookup returns CDR1 SGDLS and CDR2 YYNGEE. The CDR3 region has the DNA TGTGCCAGCAGCTCCGGGACTTCCCGTGAGCAGTACTTC. Translated: CASSSGTSREQYF.

The chain has TRBV6-6 and TRBJ2-2; D may be TRBD1 (5 bases). The CDR3 is 15 residues long. Trimming stripped 2 bases from V and 3 bases from J, with 10 bases between. Germline CDR1 reads MNHNY; CDR2 reads SVGAGI (reference sequence). The CDR3 loop reads CASSYTDSYTGELFF. DNA of the CDR3: TGTGCCAGCAGTTACACCGACAGCTACACCGGGGAGCTGTTTTTT.

This clone has more than one count but fewer than ten. This sequence joins TRBV4-1 and TRBJ2-7; 9 bases fit TRBD1. The CDR3 spans 16 residues. In germline, CDR1 is MGHRA, CDR2 YSYEKL. The J segment lost 3 bases and the V segment lost 0 bases, leaving 6 bases of the junction unmatched. The CDR3 region is CASSQEGTGTIYEQYF. CDR3 DNA: TGCGCCAGCAGCCAAGAGGGGACAGGGACAATCTACGAGCAGTACTTC.

In this sample, this clone turned up once. The chain employs TRBV10-3 and TRBJ2-7; 7 nucleotides line up with TRBD2. This CDR3 comprises 14 residues. V lost 7 bases and J lost 0; bases outside the gene matches: 6. Germline V gene sequence: CDR1 ENHRY, CDR2 SYGVKD. The CDR3 nucleotides read TGTGCCATCAAGGGGCTAGCGGACTCCTACGAGCAGTACTTC. Protein product: CAIKGLADSYEQYF.

Note on this clone: The junction differs from germline at one of its ends, possibly a read error. The chain employs TRBV5-1 and TRBJ2-1, with TRBD1 matching 11 bases. The CDR3 has 15 residues. Germline-derived CDR1 and CDR2 are SGHRS and YFSETQ. In DNA form, the CDR3 reads TGCGCCAGCTTGCAAGGACAGGGGGCCTACAATGAGCGGTTCTTC. It is translated as CASLQGQGAYNERFF.

V is TRBV7-9 and J is TRBJ2-5, with 10 bases that match TRBD1. This CDR3 is built from 13 residues. V dropped 5 bases and J dropped 7; count of bases not matched to a gene: 4. Germline CDR1 reads SEHNR; CDR2 reads FQNEAQ (reference sequence). In DNA form, the CDR3 reads TGTGCCAGCAGCGGGACAGGGGCGGGGACCCAGTACTTC. Amino acids: CASSGTGAGTQYF.

The rearrangement links TRBV11-2 to TRBJ1-6; possibly TRBD1 for D (5 bases). Trimming stripped 5 bases from V and 6 bases from J, with 8 bases between. This CDR3 comprises 13 residues. Germline V gene sequence: CDR1 SGHAT, CDR2 FQNNGV. The CDR3 nucleotides are TGTGCCAGCAGCCCGGGGCTTAATTCACCCCTCCACTTT. Encoded protein: CASSPGLNSPLHF.

The rearrangement joins TRBV27 to TRBJ2-7; possible D gene TRBD2, 5 bases. V dropped 5 bases and J dropped 2 bases, with 19 bases sitting between them. There are 16 residues in the CDR3. Germline V CDR1 and CDR2: MNHEY, SMNVEV (reference sequence). CDR3 loop: CASSPRRGFLPYEQYF. The DNA for the CDR3 is TGTGCCAGCAGTCCGCGCCGCGGGTTCCTCCCCTACGAGCAGTACTTC.

This clone appeared once. The genes are TRBV5-1 and TRBJ1-1; 8 bases agree with TRBD1. The junction had 7 bases not matched to a gene; V was cut back by 7 bases and J by 11 bases. The length of the CDR3 is 11 residues. Germline V lookup: CDR1 SGHRS, CDR2 YFSETQ. For the CDR3, the DNA is TGCGCCAGCGGAGACAGGGGTGGGGCTTTCTTT. This encodes CASGDRGGAFF.

This clone was detected once. The chain is built from TRBV19 and TRBJ2-5; tentative D call: TRBD1 (5 bases). CDR1 is LNHDA, CDR2 SQIVND, per germline (reference sequence). V was cut by 1 base and J by 5 bases, with 14 bases left in between. The CDR3 covers 15 residues. The CDR3 spells CASSIAQGSEETQYF. In nucleotides, the CDR3 is TGTGCCAGTAGTATAGCGCAGGGTTCGGAGGAGACCCAGTACTTC.

The chain employs TRBV7-8 and TRBJ2-1; 12 bases line up with TRBD1. Per the germline V gene, CDR1 is SGHVS and CDR2 is FQNEAQ. V lost 0 bases and J lost 9; bases outside the gene matches: 3. This CDR3 has 15 amino acids. The CDR3 nucleotides are TGTGCCAGCAGCTTAGCGGGACAGGGGGCGCGTGAGCAGTTCTTC. Its translation: CASSLAGQGAREQFF.

This clone has only one observation. DNA of the CDR3: TGTGCCAGCAGTTACTTTACAGCGGGGGGAAACAATGAGCAGTTCTTC. As protein: CASSYFTAGGNNEQFF. The genes are TRBV6-5 and TRBJ2-1, with TRBD2 identical over 9 bases. This CDR3 region has 16 residues. CDR1 MNHEY and CDR2 SVGAGI come from the germline V gene. The V gene end was trimmed by 1 base and the J gene end by 5 bases; junction bases not matched to a gene: 6.

The rearrangement links TRBV11-2 to TRBJ1-4; 8 bases are a match to TRBD1. The germline gives CDR1 SGHAT, CDR2 FQNNGV. The trim removed 3 bases at V and 7 bases at J, leaving 16 bases unmatched. This CDR3 spans 18 amino acids. CDR3 loop: CASSLGFISGGAVEKLFF. CDR3 DNA: TGTGCCAGCAGCTTGGGCTTCATATCAGGGGGCGCAGTTGAAAAACTGTTTTTT.